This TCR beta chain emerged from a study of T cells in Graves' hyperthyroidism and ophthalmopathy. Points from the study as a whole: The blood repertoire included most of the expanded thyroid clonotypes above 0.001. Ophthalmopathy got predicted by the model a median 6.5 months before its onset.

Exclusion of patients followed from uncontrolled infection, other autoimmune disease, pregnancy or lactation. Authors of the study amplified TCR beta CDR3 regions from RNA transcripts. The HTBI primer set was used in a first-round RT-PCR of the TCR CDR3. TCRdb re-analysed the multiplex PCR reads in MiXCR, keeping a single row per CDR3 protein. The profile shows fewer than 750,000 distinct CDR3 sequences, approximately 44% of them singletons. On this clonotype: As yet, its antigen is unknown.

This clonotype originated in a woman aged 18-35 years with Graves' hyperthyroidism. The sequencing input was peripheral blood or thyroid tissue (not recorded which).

Here the CDR3 reads CASSLGRAPDTQYF. The CDR3 DNA sequence: TGTGCCAGCAGCTTAGGGAGAGCACCAGATACGCAGTATTTT. The chain couples TRBV7-3 to TRBJ2-3; D possibly corresponds to TRBD2 (5 bases). V lost 2 bases, J lost 4 bases, and 10 bases lay in between. Germline CDR1 and CDR2: SGHTA and FQGTGA. The CDR3 extends over 14 amino acids.